This T cell receptor beta chain was captured in a study of T-cell reconstitution after alpha-beta-depleted transplantation in children. Study-level findings and limits: It was newly produced T cells that mostly accounted for T-cell counts and diversity one year after transplant. Recipient T cells and thymic progenitors that survived were the source of the high TCRbeta diversity seen at day 60 in some patients. Two months or so post-transplant, alpha-beta T cells reportedly derived from several hundred expanded graft clones.

The TCRbeta library was prepared with unique molecular identifiers. TCRdb redid the calling of the PCR reads with MiXCR, one entry per CDR3 protein. The repertoire includes about 300,000 distinct CDR3 sequences, around 7.1% of them detected once, and 8.5% to 9.5% sits in the top ten. This clonotype came up many times. Its antigen is currently unknown. Trimming stripped 0 bases from V and 0 bases from J, with 15 bases between. The CDR3 totals 18 residues. The germline V gene has CDR1 SGHRS and CDR2 YFSETQ. This sequence was found in a female patient aged 2-9 years who had a stem cell transplant for Fanconi anemia, so the T cells may come from the graft donor. The chain carries TRBV5-1 and TRBJ1-4; no reliable D call. The sample was peripheral blood, taken 360 days after TCRalphabeta/CD19-depleted stem cell transplant. The DNA for the CDR3 is TGCGCCAGCAGCTTGGAGCGCCGCTCTCTTGCAACTAATGAAAAACTGTTTTTT. It yields the protein CASSLERRSLATNEKLFF.